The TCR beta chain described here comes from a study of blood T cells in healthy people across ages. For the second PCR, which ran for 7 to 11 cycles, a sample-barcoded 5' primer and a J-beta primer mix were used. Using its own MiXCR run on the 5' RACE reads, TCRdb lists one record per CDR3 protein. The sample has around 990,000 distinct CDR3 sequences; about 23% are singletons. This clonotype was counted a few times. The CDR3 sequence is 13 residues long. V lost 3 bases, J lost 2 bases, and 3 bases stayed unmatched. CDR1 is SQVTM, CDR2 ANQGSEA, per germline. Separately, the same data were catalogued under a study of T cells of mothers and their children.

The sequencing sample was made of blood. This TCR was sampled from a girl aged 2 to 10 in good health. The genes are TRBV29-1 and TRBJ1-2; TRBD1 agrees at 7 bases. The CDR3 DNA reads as TGCAGCGTTGAGGACAGGCTGAACTATGGCTACACCTTC. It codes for CSVEDRLNYGYTF.